The rows below give T cell receptor beta chains drawn from one sample of a study of T cell repertoires in cytomegalovirus infection. TCRdb processed the reads anew with MiXCR; each CDR3 protein has one entry. The data show roughly 600,000 distinct CDR3 sequences, with about 24% seen just once and roughly 8% held by the top ten. The sample taken for sequencing was CD8+ T cells from PBMCs. The receptors were gathered from a human donor in good health (CMV status not recorded). Some clones in this sample may be carry-over from other donors' samples. Both conserved end residues are part of each CDR3.

j_call: TRBJ2-7; v_call: TRBV20-1; cdr3_aa: CSARGQDLAGNSYEQYF
j_call: TRBJ1-1; v_call: TRBV5-6; cdr3_aa: CASSRSLGGLNTEAFF
j_call: TRBJ2-2; v_call: TRBV7-2; cdr3_aa: CASSLGVGSLNTGELFF
j_call: TRBJ2-3; v_call: TRBV28; cdr3_aa: CASSPIGQTSTDTQYF
j_call: TRBJ2-6; v_call: TRBV9; cdr3_aa: CASSVARESGANVLTF
j_call: TRBJ2-1; v_call: TRBV28; cdr3_aa: CASSFGGVDNEQFF
j_call: TRBJ2-2; v_call: TRBV7-8; cdr3_aa: CASSLRQNTGGLFF
j_call: TRBJ1-2; v_call: TRBV2; cdr3_aa: CASGGRVYGYTF
j_call: TRBJ1-2; v_call: TRBV29-1; cdr3_aa: CSVDGTHKPGTALYGYTF
j_call: TRBJ1-5; v_call: TRBV19; cdr3_aa: CASSIDWVRGRGSNQPQHF
j_call: TRBJ1-5; v_call: TRBV15; cdr3_aa: CATSGSIVNQPQHF
j_call: TRBJ2-1; v_call: TRBV7-6; cdr3_aa: CASSSYLAGGQPTGNEQFF
j_call: TRBJ1-6; v_call: TRBV7-6; cdr3_aa: CASSFITGDSPLHF
j_call: TRBJ2-2; v_call: TRBV29-1; cdr3_aa: CSVMDTPENTGELFF
j_call: TRBJ1-6; v_call: TRBV19; cdr3_aa: CASSINRERNSPLHF
j_call: TRBJ2-7; v_call: TRBV29-1; cdr3_aa: CSVQGGETYEQYF
j_call: TRBJ1-5; v_call: TRBV6-5; cdr3_aa: CASSWRVRDQPQHF
j_call: TRBJ2-2; v_call: TRBV5-1; cdr3_aa: CASRVPQSDGPYPNTGELFF
j_call: TRBJ2-1; v_call: TRBV7-8; cdr3_aa: CASSLSPAGGFNNEQFF
j_call: TRBJ2-7; v_call: TRBV5-1; cdr3_aa: CASSGDSQGEQYF
j_call: TRBJ1-1; v_call: TRBV20-1; cdr3_aa: CSAPHLMNTEAFF
j_call: TRBJ2-1; v_call: TRBV2; cdr3_aa: CASTPQRGGTEQFF
j_call: TRBJ2-3; v_call: TRBV4-1; cdr3_aa: CASSQESSAHTTDTQYF
j_call: TRBJ1-1; v_call: TRBV14; cdr3_aa: CASSQVQGKTEAFF
j_call: TRBJ2-7; v_call: TRBV7-9; cdr3_aa: CASSFNRGLLYEQYF
j_call: TRBJ2-5; v_call: TRBV19; cdr3_aa: CASSIGQIQETQYF
j_call: TRBJ2-7; v_call: TRBV10-3; cdr3_aa: CAISGGEQGFYEQYF
j_call: TRBJ2-7; v_call: TRBV27; cdr3_aa: CASTPGTGMYEQYF
j_call: TRBJ2-1; v_call: TRBV29-1; cdr3_aa: CSVGDRGRWNEQFF